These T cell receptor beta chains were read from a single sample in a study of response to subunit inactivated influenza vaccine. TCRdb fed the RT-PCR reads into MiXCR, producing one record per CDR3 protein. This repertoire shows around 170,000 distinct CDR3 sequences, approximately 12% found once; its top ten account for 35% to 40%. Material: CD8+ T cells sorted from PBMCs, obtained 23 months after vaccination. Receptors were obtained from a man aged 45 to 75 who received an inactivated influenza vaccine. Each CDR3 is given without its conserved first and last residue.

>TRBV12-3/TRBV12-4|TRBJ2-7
ASSFEVGTGAYEQY
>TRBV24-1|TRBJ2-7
ATSERQGYLSSYEQY
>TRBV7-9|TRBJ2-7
ATLEGEQY
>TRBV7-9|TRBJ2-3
ASSLAVGVTDTQY
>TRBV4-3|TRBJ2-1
ASSQDGAGGFGEQF
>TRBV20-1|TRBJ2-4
SARDGVGKNIQY
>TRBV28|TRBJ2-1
ASNPGGDEQF
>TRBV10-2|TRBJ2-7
ASSARTGIYNEQY
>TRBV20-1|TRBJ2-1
SARDLAGGHNEQF
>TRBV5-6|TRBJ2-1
ASSLVGGEVYNEQF
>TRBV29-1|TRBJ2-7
SVEGLSDYEQY
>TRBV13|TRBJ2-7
ASSASTGLNEQY
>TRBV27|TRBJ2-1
ASSPQTEMDNEQF
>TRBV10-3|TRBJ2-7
AISGRDGYEQY
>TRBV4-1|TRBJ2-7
ASSQGVLGGTGSYEQY
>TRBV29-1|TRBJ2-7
SVYAAGTGTYEQY
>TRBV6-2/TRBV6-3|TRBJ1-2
ASCAMGQTYGYT
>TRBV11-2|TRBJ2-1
ASSGATSGTGYNEQF
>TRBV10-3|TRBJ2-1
AISGGLAEDNEQF
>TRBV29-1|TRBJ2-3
SAPTSGIGTDTQY
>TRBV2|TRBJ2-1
ASRVGIFSYNEQF
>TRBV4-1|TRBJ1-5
ASSQTGTGDQPQH
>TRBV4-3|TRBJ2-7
ASSQNVGGQDITYEQY
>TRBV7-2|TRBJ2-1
ASSPGLAGSNEQF
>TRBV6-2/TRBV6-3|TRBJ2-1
ASSYRPGLAFNEQF
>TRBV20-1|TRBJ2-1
SGGLAGVYNEQF
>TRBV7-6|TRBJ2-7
ASSITEGAYEQY
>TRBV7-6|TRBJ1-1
ASSSPGQMNTEAF
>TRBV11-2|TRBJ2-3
ASSPGTGALDTQY
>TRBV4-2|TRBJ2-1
ASSQDSGGADEQF
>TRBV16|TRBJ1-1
ASSQFSTEAF
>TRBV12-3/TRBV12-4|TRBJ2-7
ASSLGTGWAEQY
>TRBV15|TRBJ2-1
ATSRKLLGLEYNEQF
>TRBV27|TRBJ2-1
ASSLGPLYEQF
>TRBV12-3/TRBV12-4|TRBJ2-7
ASSPSFRPACYEQY
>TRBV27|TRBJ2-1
ASSLSSGESEF
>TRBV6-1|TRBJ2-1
ASSGGSLGYEQF
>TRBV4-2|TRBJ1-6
ASSQDSTGALSSPLH
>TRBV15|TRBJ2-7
ATSREAGVTYEQY
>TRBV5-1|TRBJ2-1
ASSETSGSSYNEQF
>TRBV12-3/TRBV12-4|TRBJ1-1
ASSFTVAEAF
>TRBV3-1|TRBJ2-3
ASSQAGAGDTQY
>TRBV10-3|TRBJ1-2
AISESGENYHGYT
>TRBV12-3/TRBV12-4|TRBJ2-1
ASSPNIEQF
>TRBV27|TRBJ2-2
ASSEIRGELF
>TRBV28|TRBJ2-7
ASSFGSLNEQY
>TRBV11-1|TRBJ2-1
ASSATLAGGPDSYNEQF
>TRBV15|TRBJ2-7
ATSREMMTGGEQY
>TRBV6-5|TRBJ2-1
ASSYGPGGFNEQF
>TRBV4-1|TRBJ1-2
ASSLDRASRHT
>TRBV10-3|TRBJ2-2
AISEGLAVGTGELF
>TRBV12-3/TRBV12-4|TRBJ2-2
ASSFNDGRGTTGELF
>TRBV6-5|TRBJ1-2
ASSYSAGYGYT
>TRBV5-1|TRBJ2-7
ASSFTGGGYEQY
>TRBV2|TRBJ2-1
AICLPPPGLAGGRDEQF